These T cell receptor beta chains were read from a single sample in a study of cytomegalovirus exposure and HLA in healthy donors. Profiling relied on immunoSEQ multiplex PCR, and the TCRdb table lists in-frame clones only, not all of them. The data show 63,000 or so clones, and the top ten clones hold about a sixth. The sample taken for sequencing was PBMCs. The receptors stem from a boy between 10 and 17 years old in good health and CMV-seronegative. The CDR3 runs from the conserved cysteine through the conserved F or W. Each record gives: CDR3 protein, CDR3 DNA, D gene, J gene, V gene. The D gene is left open where the match is weak.

CDR3: CASSVLAGVGSYEQYF
DNA: TGTGCCAGCAGTGTTCTAGCGGGAGTAGGTTCCTACGAGCAGTACTTC
D: TRBD2
J: TRBJ2-7
V: TRBV6-4

CDR3: CASSPGLFNTEAFF
DNA: TGCGCCAGCAGCCCCGGACTCTTTAACACTGAAGCTTTCTTT
D: NA
J: TRBJ1-1
V: TRBV4-3

CDR3: CASSATVDYGYTF
DNA: TGCGCCAGCAGCGCAACGGTGGACTATGGCTACACCTTC
D: NA
J: TRBJ1-2
V: TRBV5-1

CDR3: CAWSTSSGQYF
DNA: TGTGCCTGGAGTACCTCCTCGGGGCAGTACTTC
D: NA
J: TRBJ2-7
V: TRBV30

CDR3: CASGLRTGQTDTQYF
DNA: TGTGCCAGCGGGCTCCGGACAGGGCAGACAGATACGCAGTATTTT
D: TRBD1
J: TRBJ2-3
V: TRBV27

CDR3: CSVGKGTDEAFF
DNA: TGCAGCGTTGGGAAAGGGACAGATGAAGCTTTCTTT
D: TRBD1
J: TRBJ1-1
V: TRBV29-1

CDR3: CASSLAHSPGTGELFF
DNA: TGTGCCAGTAGTCTAGCTCACTCTCCAGGCACCGGGGAGCTGTTTTTT
D: NA
J: TRBJ2-2
V: TRBV19

CDR3: CASSPGQVYEQYF
DNA: TGTGCCAGCAGTCCGGGACAGGTCTACGAGCAGTACTTC
D: TRBD1
J: TRBJ2-7
V: TRBV11-2

CDR3: CASSKGQGYEQYF
DNA: TGTGCCAGTAGTAAAGGACAGGGCTACGAGCAGTACTTC
D: TRBD1
J: TRBJ2-7
V: TRBV19

CDR3: CASSTRTGNTEAFF
DNA: TGTGCCAGCAGCACCCGGACAGGGAACACTGAAGCTTTCTTT
D: TRBD1
J: TRBJ1-1
V: TRBV5-4

CDR3: CATQKEVANTGELFF
DNA: TGTGCCACCCAAAAGGAGGTAGCGAACACCGGGGAGCTGTTTTTT
D: NA
J: TRBJ2-2
V: TRBV15

CDR3: CASSQGDREIDEQFF
DNA: TGCGCCAGCAGCCAAGGGGACAGGGAGATCGATGAGCAGTTCTTC
D: TRBD1
J: TRBJ2-1
V: TRBV4-1

CDR3: CASSFLAGAYNEQFF
DNA: TGTGCCAGCAGCTTTCTAGCGGGAGCTTACAATGAGCAGTTCTTC
D: TRBD2
J: TRBJ2-1
V: TRBV9

CDR3: CASSTQEGTEAFF
DNA: TGTGCCAGCAGCACCCAGGAGGGCACTGAAGCTTTCTTT
D: NA
J: TRBJ1-1
V: TRBV7-2

CDR3: CASKNGQGHEKLFF
DNA: TGTGCCAGCAAAAATGGACAGGGTCATGAAAAACTGTTTTTT
D: TRBD1
J: TRBJ1-4
V: TRBV6-6

CDR3: CASSLSGGGNQPQHF
DNA: TGTGCCAGCAGCCTCTCAGGGGGTGGCAATCAGCCCCAGCATTTT
D: TRBD1
J: TRBJ1-5
V: TRBV6-5

CDR3: CASSLSGVGTEAFF
DNA: TGCGCCAGCAGCTTGTCGGGGGTTGGGACTGAAGCTTTCTTT
D: NA
J: TRBJ1-1
V: TRBV5-1

CDR3: CASSRSGRVNTEAFF
DNA: TGTGCCAGCAGCCGCTCGGGAAGAGTGAACACTGAAGCTTTCTTT
D: NA
J: TRBJ1-1
V: TRBV14

CDR3: CASSLGGDQPQHF
DNA: TGTGCCAGCAGCTTAGGGGGGGATCAGCCCCAGCATTTT
D: NA
J: TRBJ1-5
V: TRBV7-8

CDR3: CATSTGLAGGQETQYF
DNA: TGTGCCACCAGCACGGGCCTAGCGGGGGGGCAAGAGACCCAGTACTTC
D: TRBD2
J: TRBJ2-5
V: TRBV15

CDR3: CASSSLRGSGANVLTF
DNA: TGTGCCAGCAGTTCCCTCAGGGGGTCTGGGGCCAACGTCCTGACTTTC
D: TRBD1
J: TRBJ2-6
V: TRBV27

CDR3: CASSLRQERNSPLHF
DNA: TGTGCCAGCAGTCTGCGACAGGAAAGAAATTCACCCCTCCACTTT
D: NA
J: TRBJ1-6
V: TRBV6-5

CDR3: CASSLLRGETQYF
DNA: TGCGCCAGCAGCTTGTTGCGCGGAGAGACCCAGTACTTC
D: NA
J: TRBJ2-5
V: TRBV5-1

CDR3: CASRLARSGHLNTEAFF
DNA: TGTGCAAGTCGCTTAGCGCGGTCCGGACACTTGAACACTGAAGCTTTCTTT
D: NA
J: TRBJ1-1
V: TRBV12-2

CDR3: CASSHSGGSEETQYF
DNA: TGCGCCAGCAGCCACTCAGGGGGAAGTGAAGAGACCCAGTACTTC
D: TRBD1
J: TRBJ2-5
V: TRBV4-1

CDR3: CASSMNQGWIEKLFF
DNA: TGTGCCAGTAGTATGAATCAGGGATGGATTGAAAAACTGTTTTTT
D: NA
J: TRBJ1-4
V: TRBV19

CDR3: CASSYSTGGNYGYTF
DNA: TGTGCCAGCAGTTACTCTACAGGGGGTAACTATGGCTACACCTTC
D: TRBD1
J: TRBJ1-2
V: TRBV6-5

CDR3: CASSQAGAHTDTQYF
DNA: TGTGCCAGCAGCCAAGCGGGAGCCCACACAGATACGCAGTATTTT
D: TRBD2
J: TRBJ2-3
V: TRBV7-3

CDR3: CASSIAHKTGIIAKNIQYF
DNA: TGTGCCAGTAGTATAGCCCACAAAACCGGGATCATAGCCAAAAACATTCAGTACTTC
D: NA
J: TRBJ2-4
V: TRBV19

CDR3: CASSLQASSYEQYF
DNA: TGTGCCAGCAGCTTACAGGCGAGCTCCTACGAGCAGTACTTC
D: NA
J: TRBJ2-7
V: TRBV6-5

CDR3: CASSNRERSYTF
DNA: TGTGCCAGTAGCAACAGGGAGAGGAGCTACACCTTC
D: NA
J: TRBJ1-2
V: TRBV19

CDR3: CASRLTDTEAFF
DNA: TGTGCCAGCAGATTGACAGACACTGAAGCTTTCTTT
D: NA
J: TRBJ1-1
V: TRBV13

CDR3: CASSQSGINTEAFF
DNA: TGTGCCAGCTCGCAGTCAGGGATAAACACTGAAGCTTTCTTT
D: NA
J: TRBJ1-1
V: TRBV18

CDR3: CASSEYPREQFF
DNA: TGTGCCAGCAGTGAATATCCGAGGGAACAGTTCTTC
D: NA
J: TRBJ2-1
V: TRBV25-1

CDR3: CASSSPMGLTEAFF
DNA: TGTGCCAGCAGTTCCCCCATGGGGCTCACTGAAGCTTTCTTT
D: NA
J: TRBJ1-1
V: TRBV27

CDR3: CASSLDGYEQYF
DNA: TGTGCCAGCAGCTTAGACGGGTACGAGCAGTACTTC
D: NA
J: TRBJ2-7
V: TRBV11-2

CDR3: CATSRDLTGELFF
DNA: TGTGCCACCAGCAGAGATCTGACCGGGGAGCTGTTTTTT
D: NA
J: TRBJ2-2
V: TRBV15

CDR3: CASSITRGREYF
DNA: TGTGCCAGTAGTATAACAAGGGGGCGTGAGTATTTT
D: TRBD1
J: TRBJ2-3
V: TRBV19

CDR3: CAWSVGGRQPQHF
DNA: TGTGCCTGGAGTGTCGGGGGGCGTCAGCCCCAGCATTTT
D: NA
J: TRBJ1-5
V: TRBV30

CDR3: CASSLGTVGETQYF
DNA: TGTGCCAGCAGCTTAGGGACAGTCGGGGAGACCCAGTACTTC
D: NA
J: TRBJ2-5
V: TRBV13

CDR3: CASSQDPGQGTDNEQFF
DNA: TGTGCCAGCAGCCAAGACCCCGGACAGGGGACCGACAATGAGCAGTTCTTC
D: TRBD1
J: TRBJ2-1
V: TRBV4-2

CDR3: CASRAAGEAKNIQYF
DNA: TGTGCCAGCAGGGCGGCGGGGGAAGCCAAAAACATTCAGTACTTC
D: TRBD2
J: TRBJ2-4
V: TRBV6-5